This T cell receptor beta chain was found in a study of T cells in Graves' hyperthyroidism and ophthalmopathy. This CDR3 is 15 amino acids long. V was cut by 3 bases and J by 0 bases, with 11 bases left in between. Germline CDR1 and CDR2: KGHSH and LQKENI. The study enrolled patients aged 18 to 65 with newly diagnosed hyperthyroidism of under 2 months' duration. Amplified regions were TCR beta CDR3 sequences from RNA transcripts. HTBI primers were used for first-round RT-PCR of the TCR CDR3. TCRdb processed the multiplex PCR reads anew with MiXCR; each CDR3 protein has one entry. The sample carries a few hundred thousand distinct CDR3 sequences, approximately 12% recorded once.

The sequence came from a man aged 25 to 40 with Graves' hyperthyroidism that later progressed to Graves' ophthalmopathy. The J gene is TRBJ1-1, the V gene TRBV18, with D possibly TRBD1 on 6 matching bases. The sample consisted of blood. CDR3 sequence (DNA): TGTGCCAGCTCACCCAGGGGAGTGATGAACACTGAAGCTTTCTTT. This codes for CASSPRGVMNTEAFF.